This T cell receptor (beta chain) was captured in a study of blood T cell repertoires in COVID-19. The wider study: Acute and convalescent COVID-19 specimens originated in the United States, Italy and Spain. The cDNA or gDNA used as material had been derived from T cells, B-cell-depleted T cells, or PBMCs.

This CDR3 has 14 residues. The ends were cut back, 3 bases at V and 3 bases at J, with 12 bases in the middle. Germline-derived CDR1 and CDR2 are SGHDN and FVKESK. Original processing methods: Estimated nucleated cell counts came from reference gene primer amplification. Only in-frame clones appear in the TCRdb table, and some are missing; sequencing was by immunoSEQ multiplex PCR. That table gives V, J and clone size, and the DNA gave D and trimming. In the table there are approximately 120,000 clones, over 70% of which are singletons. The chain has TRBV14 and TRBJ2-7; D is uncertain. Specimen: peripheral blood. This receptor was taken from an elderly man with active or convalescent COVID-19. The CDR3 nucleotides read TGTGCCAGCAGCCAGTTGAGAACTCACTACGAGCAGTACTTC. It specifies CASSQLRTHYEQYF.